This T cell receptor beta chain came from a study of blood T cell repertoires in COVID-19. Across the whole study: There were acute and convalescent COVID-19 samples, and they came from the United States, Italy and Spain. PBMCs, B-cell-depleted T cells, or T cells provided the cDNA or gDNA that made up the material.

In the source study's methods: Scientists estimated how many nucleated cells there were by amplifying reference gene primers. Sequencing used immunoSEQ multiplex PCR; TCRdb keeps in-frame clones, though not all of them. Clonal size and the V and J genes are those of that table, whereas D and trimming came from the DNA. The sample yields approximately 180,000 clones, around 90% seen once. Deletions cut 5 bases from V and 4 bases from J, with 14 bases between. Germline CDR1 SSHAT, CDR2 FNYEAQ (reference sequence). This CDR3 is 15 amino acids long. This clone has a handful of counts. The chain uses TRBV7-7 and TRBJ2-2; D might be TRBD2 (5 bases). The receptor was isolated from a man aged 50 to 60 with acute or convalescent COVID-19. The sample taken for sequencing was peripheral blood. The CDR3 reads CASSNHGVGTGELFF. CDR3 nucleotides: TGTGCCAGCAGCAACCACGGGGTGGGCACCGGGGAGCTGTTTTTT.